Included here is one T cell receptor (beta chain) sequence, with context. These data are taken from a study of blood T cell repertoires in COVID-19. Study-wide background: Sites in the United States, Italy and Spain provided acute and convalescent COVID-19 samples. PBMCs, B-cell-depleted T cells, or T cells were the source of the cDNA or gDNA that made up the material.

V shed 5 bases and J shed 1 base, with 15 bases lying between them. Germline V lookup: CDR1 SGHAT, CDR2 FQNNGV. This CDR3 has 16 amino acids. Seattle enrolled patients during active infection and tracked them longitudinally. Source study methods: For nucleated cells, counts were estimated from reference gene primer amplification. The repertoire was sequenced with immunoSEQ multiplex PCR; TCRdb's copy has only in-frame clones and lacks some. V and J calls and clone size come straight from that table; D and trimming were deduced from the DNA. In the table there are about 320,000 clones, approximately 90% of which are singletons.

The material sequenced was peripheral blood. This TCR derives from a woman in her 30s with COVID-19, enrolled during active disease. J is TRBJ2-1 and V is TRBV11-2, with D maybe TRBD1 (6 bases). The CDR3 DNA reads as TGTGCCAGCAGCCACTACGACAGGAGGTCCTACAATGAGCAGTTCTTC. The encoded protein is CASSHYDRRSYNEQFF.